A single sample is the source of the 23 T cell receptor beta chains below, sequenced in a study of CD8 T cells in cerebrospinal fluid in Alzheimer's disease. From its re-call of the 10x single-cell sequencing reads, TCRdb lists each CDR3 protein once, without DNA. This table lists around 1,200 distinct CDR3 sequences. The sequenced sample consisted of cerebrospinal fluid. These receptors were obtained from a human donor in good health.

This clonotype is identified as medium-sized (0.01 to 0.1%) from frequency. The V and J genes are TRBV4-1 and TRBJ2-3; absent DNA, TCRdb's TRBD1 call cannot be checked. The CDR3 runs to 14 residues. Germline CDR1 reads MGHRA; CDR2 reads YSYEKL. The CDR3: CASSGGRDADTQYF.

Measured by frequency, this clonotype is medium-sized. This chain uses TRBV5-4 with TRBJ2-1; TCRdb designates TRBD2, a call that cannot be tested without DNA. The CDR3 spans 14 residues. The germline V gene encodes CDR1 SGHNT and CDR2 YYREEE (reference sequence). The CDR3 here is CASSLRGSDNEQFF.

This clonotype ranks as medium-sized in terms of frequency. The chain recombines TRBV30 with TRBJ2-7; the TCRdb D gene call, TRBD1, has no DNA to confirm it. Looked up from germline, CDR1 is GTSNPN and CDR2 is SVGIG (reference sequence). The length of the CDR3 is 12 residues. This CDR3 reads CASGTGYYEQYF.

This clonotype ranks as medium-sized in terms of frequency. The J gene is TRBJ1-2, the V gene TRBV28; as DNA is missing, the TRBD1 call by TCRdb cannot be tested. The CDR3 covers 13 residues. Germline values: CDR1 MDHEN, CDR2 SYDVKM. CDR3 sequence reads: CASSETGGNGYTF.

According to its frequency, this clonotype is large. This chain connects TRBV7-2 to TRBJ2-2. The CDR3 length is 12 residues. Germline V lookup: CDR1 SGHTA, CDR2 FQGNSA. CDR3: CASSPYAGELFF. Drawing the rest from reference TRBV7-2 and TRBJ2-2, the complete variable domain is GAGVSQSPSNKVTEKGKDVELRCDPISGHTALYWYRQSLGQGLEFLIYFQGNSAPDKSGLPSDRFSAERTGGSVSTLTIQRTQQEDSAVYLCASSPYAGELFFGEGSRLTVL.

The chain couples TRBV6-2 or TRBV6-3 to TRBJ1-1. The germline gives CDR1 MNHEY, CDR2 SVGEGT. The CDR3 runs 15 residues. This chain's CDR3 is CASSYLRTGNTEAFF.

This clonotype is identified as medium-sized from frequency. The chain employs TRBV20-1 and TRBJ2-7; TCRdb's assignment of TRBD2 cannot be checked, as there is no DNA. This CDR3 is 15 amino acids long. Germline CDR1 DFQATT, CDR2 SNEGSKA (reference sequence). CDR3 loop: CSADRLAGSSYEQYF.

According to its frequency, this clonotype is medium-sized. This chain connects TRBV3-1 to TRBJ2-1; TCRdb proposes TRBD1, but this gene call is untestable without DNA. The CDR3 has 13 amino acids. CDR1 is LGHDT and CDR2 is YNNKEL in the germline V gene (reference sequence). The CDR3 loop is CASSYRGDNEQFF.

This clonotype is deemed medium-sized by its frequency. The chain combines TRBV11-2 with TRBJ1-5. Germline lookup yields CDR1 SGHAT and CDR2 FQNNGV. This CDR3 has 13 residues. CDR3 region: CASSLGVGQPQHF.

Judged by frequency, this clonotype is large (0.1 to 1%). The genes are TRBV20-1 and TRBJ1-1. The CDR3 totals 13 residues. Germline V gene sequence: CDR1 DFQATT, CDR2 SNEGSKA (reference sequence). The CDR3: CSAADGLNTEAFF.

This clonotype is labeled medium-sized based on frequency. V gene TRBV5-1 combines with J gene TRBJ2-3. There are 12 residues in the CDR3. The germline V gene has CDR1 SGHRS and CDR2 YFSETQ. CDR3: CASSLTTDTQYF.

According to its frequency, this clonotype is medium-sized. The V call is TRBV29-1, the J call TRBJ2-7; TCRdb designates TRBD2, a call that cannot be tested without DNA. CDR3 size: 14 residues. Germline V gives CDR1 SQVTM, CDR2 ANQGSEA. CDR3 region: CSATLAGEGYEQYF.

Frequency places this clonotype as medium-sized (0.01 to 0.1%). This chain connects TRBV5-1 to TRBJ1-4; the D call from TCRdb, TRBD1, cannot be confirmed without DNA. The CDR3 consists of 16 residues. Germline-derived CDR1 and CDR2 are SGHRS and YFSETQ. The CDR3 sequence: CASSVEDSSLYEKLFF.

This clonotype is classed as medium-sized by frequency. This chain links TRBV29-1 with TRBJ2-5. Germline CDR1 and CDR2: SQVTM and ANQGSEA. The CDR3 is 13 amino acids. Here the CDR3 reads CSVDRTVRETQYF.

In terms of frequency, this clonotype is large (0.1 to 1%). The chain recombines TRBV29-1 with TRBJ2-3; there is no DNA to check the TCRdb D call of TRBD2. CDR1 and CDR2 (germline): SQVTM, ANQGSEA. The CDR3 spans 14 residues. CDR3 sequence: CSVVLAGTTDTQYF.

This clonotype is called medium-sized (0.01 to 0.1%) based on its frequency. This chain uses TRBV6-2 or TRBV6-3 with TRBJ2-3; with no DNA, the TCRdb D assignment of TRBD2 cannot be verified. CDR3 length equals 14 residues. Germline CDR1 MNHEY, CDR2 SVGEGT. CDR3 residues: CASKASGSGDTQYF.

The chain links TRBV9 to TRBJ2-1; TCRdb designates TRBD2, a call that cannot be tested without DNA. This CDR3 spans 15 amino acids. The germline V gene has CDR1 SGDLS and CDR2 YYNGEE. The CDR3 protein is CASSVNSGSYNEQFF.

This clonotype is identified as large from frequency. This chain links TRBV2 with TRBJ2-1; the TCRdb call, TRBD2, lacks DNA for checking. Per germline, CDR1 SNHLY and CDR2 FYNNEI. CDR3 length equals 15 residues. The CDR3 loop reads CASNPGLAGQNEQFF.

This clonotype is identified as medium-sized (0.01 to 0.1%) from frequency. The chain employs TRBV19 and TRBJ1-1; TCRdb's D gene call, TRBD1, goes unchecked for lack of DNA. The germline gives CDR1 LNHDA, CDR2 SQIVND (reference sequence). This CDR3 is built from 15 residues. CDR3 loop: CASSRGTGAVTEAFF.

By frequency, this clonotype registers medium-sized (0.01 to 0.1%). This chain links TRBV5-1 with TRBJ2-7; TCRdb picks TRBD2, but there is no DNA to check that call. CDR1 and CDR2 from the germline V gene are SGHRS and YFSETQ. The CDR3 contains 19 residues. CDR3 loop: CASSSPAGRAQKDSYEQYF.

This clonotype registers large by frequency. The chain joins TRBV28 to TRBJ2-5; TCRdb names TRBD2, which stays unverified in the absence of DNA. The germline gives CDR1 MDHEN, CDR2 SYDVKM. There are 14 residues in the CDR3. CDR3 region: CASSFNGLQETQYF.

Considering frequency, this clonotype is large. The chain recombines TRBV28 with TRBJ1-4; there is no DNA to check the TCRdb D call of TRBD1. The CDR3 spans 12 residues. Germline V CDR1 and CDR2: MDHEN, SYDVKM. CDR3 sequence reads: CASSRQGGSPFF. The full variable domain, its missing parts supplied by reference TRBV28 and TRBJ1-4, is DVKVTQSSRYLVKRTGEKVFLECVQDMDHENMFWYRQDPGLGLRLIYFSYDVKMKEKGDIPEGYSVSREKKERFSLILESASTNQTSMYLCASSRQGGSPFFGSGTQLSVL.

According to its frequency, this clonotype is medium-sized. The J gene is TRBJ2-7, the V gene TRBV5-6; TCRdb names TRBD1, which stays unverified in the absence of DNA. Germline CDR1 reads SGHDT; CDR2 reads YYEEEE. The CDR3 totals 14 residues. This CDR3 reads CASSRPGQTYEQYF.